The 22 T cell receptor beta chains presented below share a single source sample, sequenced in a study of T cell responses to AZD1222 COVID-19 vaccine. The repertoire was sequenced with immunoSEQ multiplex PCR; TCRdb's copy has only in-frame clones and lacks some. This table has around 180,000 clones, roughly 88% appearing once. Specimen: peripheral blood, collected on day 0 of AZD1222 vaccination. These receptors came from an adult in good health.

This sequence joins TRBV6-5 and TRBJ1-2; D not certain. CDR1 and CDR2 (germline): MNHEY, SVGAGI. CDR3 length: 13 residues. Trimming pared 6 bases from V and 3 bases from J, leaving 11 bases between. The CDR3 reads CASSPRSHYGYTF. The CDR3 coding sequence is TGTGCCAGCAGCCCACGATCACACTATGGCTACACCTTC.

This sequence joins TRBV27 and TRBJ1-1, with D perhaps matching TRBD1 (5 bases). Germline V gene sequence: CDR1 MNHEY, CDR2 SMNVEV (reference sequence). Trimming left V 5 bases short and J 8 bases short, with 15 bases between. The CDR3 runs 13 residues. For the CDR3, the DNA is TGTGCCAGCAGTCAGTGGGGGAACCGAGAAGCTTTCTTT. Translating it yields CASSQWGNREAFF.

DNA of the CDR3: TGTGCCAGCGGCGATCAGCAGTGGGAGCAGTACTTC. This encodes CASGDQQWEQYF. This chain uses TRBV12-3 or TRBV12-4 with TRBJ2-7; D unclear. Trimming pared 8 bases from V and 7 bases from J, leaving 15 bases between. This CDR3 contains 12 residues.

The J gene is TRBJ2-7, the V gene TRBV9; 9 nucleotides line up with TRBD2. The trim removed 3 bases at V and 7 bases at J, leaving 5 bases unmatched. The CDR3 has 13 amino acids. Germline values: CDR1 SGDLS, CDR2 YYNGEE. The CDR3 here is CASSAVRGGEQYF. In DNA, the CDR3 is TGTGCCAGCAGCGCCGTGCGGGGGGGAGAGCAGTACTTC.

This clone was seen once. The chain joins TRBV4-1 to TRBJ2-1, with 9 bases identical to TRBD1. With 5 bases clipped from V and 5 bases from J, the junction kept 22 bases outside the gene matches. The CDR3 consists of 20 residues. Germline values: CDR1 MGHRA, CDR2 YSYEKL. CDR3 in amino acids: CASSIRDRDAPVRANNEQFF. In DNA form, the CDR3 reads TGCGCCAGCAGCATACGGGACAGGGATGCTCCGGTTCGTGCGAACAATGAGCAGTTCTTC.

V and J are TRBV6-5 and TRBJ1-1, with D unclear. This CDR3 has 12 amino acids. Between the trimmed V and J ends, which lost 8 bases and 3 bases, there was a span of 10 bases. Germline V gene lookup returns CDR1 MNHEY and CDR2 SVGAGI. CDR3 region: CASGPSYTEAFF. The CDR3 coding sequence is TGTGCCAGCGGTCCTAGTTACACTGAAGCTTTCTTT.

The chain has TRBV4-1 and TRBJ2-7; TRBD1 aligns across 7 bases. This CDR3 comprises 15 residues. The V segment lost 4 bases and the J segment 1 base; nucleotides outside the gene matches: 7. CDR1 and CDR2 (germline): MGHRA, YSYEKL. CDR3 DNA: TGCGCCAGCAGCCCAGTGAAGGGGGCGTCCTACGAGCAGTACTTC. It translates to CASSPVKGASYEQYF.

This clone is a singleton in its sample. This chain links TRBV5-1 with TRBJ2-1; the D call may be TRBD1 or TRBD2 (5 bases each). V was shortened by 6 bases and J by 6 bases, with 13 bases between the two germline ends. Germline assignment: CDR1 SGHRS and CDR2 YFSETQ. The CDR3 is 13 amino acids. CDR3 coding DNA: TGCGCCAGCATCGGGGCCCAGCCCAATGAGCAGTTCTTC. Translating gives CASIGAQPNEQFF.

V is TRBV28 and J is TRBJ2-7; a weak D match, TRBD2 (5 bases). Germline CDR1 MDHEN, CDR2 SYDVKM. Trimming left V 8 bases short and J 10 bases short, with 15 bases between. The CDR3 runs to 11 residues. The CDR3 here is CASGTPGRQYF. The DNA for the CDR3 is TGTGCCAGCGGAACCCCGGGAAGACAGTACTTC.

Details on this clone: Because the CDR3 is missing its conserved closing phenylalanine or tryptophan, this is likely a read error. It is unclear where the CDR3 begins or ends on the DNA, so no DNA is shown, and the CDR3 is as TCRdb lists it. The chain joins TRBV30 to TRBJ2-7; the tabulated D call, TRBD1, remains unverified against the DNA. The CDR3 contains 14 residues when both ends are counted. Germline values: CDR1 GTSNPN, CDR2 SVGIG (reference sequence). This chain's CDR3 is CAWSTPRTGGSFYL.

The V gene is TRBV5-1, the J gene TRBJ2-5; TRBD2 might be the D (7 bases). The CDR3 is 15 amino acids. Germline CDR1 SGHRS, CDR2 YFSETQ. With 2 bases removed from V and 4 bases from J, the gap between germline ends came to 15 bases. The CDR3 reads CASSFLAGAGETQYF. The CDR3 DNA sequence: TGCGCCAGCAGCTTCCTGGCGGGGGCAGGAGAGACCCAGTACTTC.

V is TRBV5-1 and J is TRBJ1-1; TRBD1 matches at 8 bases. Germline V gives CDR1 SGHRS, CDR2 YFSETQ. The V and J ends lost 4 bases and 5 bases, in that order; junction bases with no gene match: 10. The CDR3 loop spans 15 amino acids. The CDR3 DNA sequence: TGCGCCAGCAGCGCGCCGGACAGGGTGCGTACTGAAGCTTTCTTT. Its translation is CASSAPDRVRTEAFF. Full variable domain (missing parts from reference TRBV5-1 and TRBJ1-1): KAGVTQTPRYLIKTRGQQVTLSCSPISGHRSVSWYQQTPGQGLQFLFEYFSETQRNKGNFPGRFSGRQFSNSRSEMNVSTLELGDSALYLCASSAPDRVRTEAFFGQGTRLTVV.

The CDR3 protein is CASSFGGGATDTQYF. The CDR3 DNA is TGTGCCAGCAGCTTCGGCGGGGGGGCCACAGATACGCAGTATTTT. This chain connects TRBV11-1 to TRBJ2-3, with TRBD2 matching 9 bases. The V and J ends lost 3 bases and 2 bases, in that order; junction bases with no gene match: 3. Germline assignment: CDR1 SGHAT and CDR2 FQDESV (reference sequence). The CDR3 is made up of 15 amino acids.

CDR3 coding DNA: TGTGCCAGCAGCCCGACGGGACTGAGCACAGATACGCAGTATTTT. This sequence encodes CASSPTGLSTDTQYF. This sequence joins TRBV13 and TRBJ2-3, with D perhaps matching TRBD2 (6 bases). The CDR3 spans 15 residues. CDR1 is PRHDT and CDR2 is FYEKMQ in the germline V gene (reference sequence). The germline V and J ends were trimmed by 5 bases and 0 bases, with 12 bases remaining between them.

CDR3 nucleotides: TGTGCCAGCAGTTTGTCGCCCGGGACAGGGGCGTTTCGAGACACTGAAGCTTTCTTT. Amino acids: CASSLSPGTGAFRDTEAFF. The V and J genes are TRBV28 and TRBJ1-1, with 10 positions matching TRBD1. The CDR3 extends over 19 amino acids. The V gene end was trimmed by 3 bases and the J gene end by 3 bases; junction bases not matched to a gene: 16. From germline, CDR1 is MDHEN and CDR2 SYDVKM.

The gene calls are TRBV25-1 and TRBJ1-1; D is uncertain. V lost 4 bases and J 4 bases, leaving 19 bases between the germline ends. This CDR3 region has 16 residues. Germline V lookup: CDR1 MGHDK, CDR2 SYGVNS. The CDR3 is CASSAGRPEWGTEAFF. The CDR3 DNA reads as TGTGCCAGCAGTGCGGGCCGACCCGAGTGGGGCACTGAAGCTTTCTTT. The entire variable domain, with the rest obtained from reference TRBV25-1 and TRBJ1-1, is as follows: EADIYQTPRYLVIGTGKKITLECSQTMGHDKMYWYQQDPGMELHLIHYSYGVNSTEKGDLSSESTVSRIRTEHFPLTLESARPSHTSQYLCASSAGRPEWGTEAFFGQGTRLTVV.

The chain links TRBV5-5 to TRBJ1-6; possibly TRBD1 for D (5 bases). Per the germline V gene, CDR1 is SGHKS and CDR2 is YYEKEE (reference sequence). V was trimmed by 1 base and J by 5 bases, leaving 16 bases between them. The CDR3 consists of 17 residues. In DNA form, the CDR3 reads TGTGCCAGCAGCTTGTGGGCGGGAGGGGCCCATAATTCACCCCTCCACTTT. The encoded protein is CASSLWAGGAHNSPLHF.

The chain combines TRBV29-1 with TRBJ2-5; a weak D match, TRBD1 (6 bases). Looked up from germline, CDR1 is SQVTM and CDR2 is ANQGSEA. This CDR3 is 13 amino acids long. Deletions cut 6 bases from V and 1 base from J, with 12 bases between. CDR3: CSVETGIQETQYF. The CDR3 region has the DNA TGCAGCGTCGAAACAGGGATCCAAGAGACCCAGTACTTC.

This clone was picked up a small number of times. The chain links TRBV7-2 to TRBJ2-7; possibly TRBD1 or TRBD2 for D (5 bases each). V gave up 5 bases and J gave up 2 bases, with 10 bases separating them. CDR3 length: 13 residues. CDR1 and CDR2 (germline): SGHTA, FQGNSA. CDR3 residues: CASSKGRTYEQYF. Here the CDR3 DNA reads TGTGCCAGCAGCAAGGGACGGACCTACGAGCAGTACTTC. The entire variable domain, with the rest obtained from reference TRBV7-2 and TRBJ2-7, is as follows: GAGVSQSPSNKVTEKGKDVELRCDPISGHTALYWYRQSLGQGLEFLIYFQGNSAPDKSGLPSDRFSAERTGGSVSTLTIQRTQQEDSAVYLCASSKGRTYEQYFGPGTRLTVT.

DNA for the CDR3: TGCGCCAGCAGCCGTCAGAGGATAACTAGCACAGATACGCAGTATTTT. Translated: CASSRQRITSTDTQYF. The chain joins TRBV4-3 to TRBJ2-3; D unclear. Germline CDR1 LGHNA, CDR2 YSLEER. V was shortened by 4 bases and J by 0 bases, with 14 bases between the two germline ends. The CDR3 covers 16 residues.

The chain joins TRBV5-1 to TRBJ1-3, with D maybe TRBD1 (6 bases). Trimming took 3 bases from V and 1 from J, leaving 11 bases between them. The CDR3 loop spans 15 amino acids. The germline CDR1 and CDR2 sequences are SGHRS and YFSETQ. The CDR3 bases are TGCGCCAGCAGCTCTACAGGGATTTCTGGAAACACCATATATTTT. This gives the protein CASSSTGISGNTIYF.

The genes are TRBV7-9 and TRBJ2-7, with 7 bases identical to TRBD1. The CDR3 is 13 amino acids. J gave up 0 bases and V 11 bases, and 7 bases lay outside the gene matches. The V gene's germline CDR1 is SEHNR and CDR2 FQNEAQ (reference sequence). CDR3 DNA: TGTGCCTCCGGGGACAGCGGCTCCTACGAGCAGTACTTC. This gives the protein CASGDSGSYEQYF.